This T cell receptor (beta chain) was captured in a study of shared clonotypes between healthy human individuals. In the naive CD8 group, cells lacked CD45RO and were positively selected for CCR7, so terminally differentiated effector memory CD45RA+ cells were left out. HIV-negative, healthy adults without recent acute infections or vaccinations were the donors. Per sorted-subset replicate PCR, input was approximately 0.2 ug DNA, representing tens of thousands of T cell genomes. TCRdb keeps only in-frame clones here, not all; method: immunoSEQ multiplex PCR. The sample has approximately 810,000 clones, almost 95% seen once. The CDR3 is 16 residues long. Germline V gives CDR1 SGHRS, CDR2 YFSETQ. V was pared by 0 bases and J by 0 bases, with 9 bases between.

V and J are TRBV5-1 and TRBJ1-4; D unresolved. Sequencing was carried out using naive CD8+ T cells sorted from blood. The clonotype originates from a man aged 25-40 years in good health. The CDR3 reads CASSLALSTTNEKLFF. For the CDR3, the DNA is TGCGCCAGCAGCTTGGCCTTGAGTACAACTAATGAAAAACTGTTTTTT.